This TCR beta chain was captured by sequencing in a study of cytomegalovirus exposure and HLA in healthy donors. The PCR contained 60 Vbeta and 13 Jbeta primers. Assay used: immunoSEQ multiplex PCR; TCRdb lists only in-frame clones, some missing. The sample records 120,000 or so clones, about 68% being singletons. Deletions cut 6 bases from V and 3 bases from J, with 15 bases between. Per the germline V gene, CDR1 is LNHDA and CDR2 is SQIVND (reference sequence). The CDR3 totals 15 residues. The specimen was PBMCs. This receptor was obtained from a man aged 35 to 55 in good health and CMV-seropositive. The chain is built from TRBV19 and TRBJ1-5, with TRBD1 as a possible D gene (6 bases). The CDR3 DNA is TGTGCCAGTAGCAACCAAGCAGGGGTCAATCAGCCCCAGCATTTT. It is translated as CASSNQAGVNQPQHF.